These 6 T cell receptor beta chains share one sample of origin, sequenced in a study of T cell responses to AZD1222 COVID-19 vaccine. Assay used: immunoSEQ multiplex PCR; TCRdb lists only in-frame clones, some missing. This table holds roughly 140,000 clones, around 93% found once. Sample: peripheral blood, taken on day 0 of AZD1222 vaccination. These receptor sequences come from an adult in good health.

The V and J genes are TRBV7-3 and TRBJ2-2; D tentatively fits TRBD1 or TRBD2 (6 bases each). Per germline, CDR1 SGHTA and CDR2 FQGTGA. The CDR3 length is 15 residues. Trimming pared 8 bases from V and 0 bases from J, leaving 13 bases between. CDR3: CASSGALANTGELFF. CDR3 sequence (DNA): TGTGCCAGCTCGGGGGCCCTGGCGAACACCGGGGAGCTGTTTTTT.

This clone was detected once. The J gene is TRBJ2-7, the V gene TRBV7-3; possibly TRBD2 for D (6 bases). V lost 1 base to trimming and J lost 0 bases, with 10 bases between them. The length of the CDR3 is 15 residues. Germline V gives CDR1 SGHTA, CDR2 FQGTGA. CDR3 loop: CASSLRAGNSYEQYF. The CDR3 nucleotides are TGTGCCAGCAGCTTAAGGGCGGGAAACTCCTACGAGCAGTACTTC.

The table lists this clone with a few counts. The chain's CDR3 is CASSLRQNSGNTIYF. The CDR3 nucleotides read TGCGCCAGCAGCTTGAGGCAGAACTCTGGAAACACCATATATTTT. The chain links TRBV5-1 to TRBJ1-3, with D unclear. The CDR3 has 15 amino acids. V was trimmed by 1 base and J by 0 bases, leaving 8 bases between them. Germline V gene data show CDR1 as SGHRS and CDR2 as YFSETQ.

The rearrangement joins TRBV7-3 to TRBJ1-1; tentative D call: TRBD1 (6 bases). V lost 1 base and J lost 6, with 12 bases in between. In germline, CDR1 is SGHTA, CDR2 FQGTGA. The CDR3 length is 14 residues. CDR3: CASSLNRDTPEAFF. The CDR3 DNA is TGTGCCAGCAGCTTAAACCGGGACACCCCTGAAGCTTTCTTT.

The V and J genes are TRBV6-5 and TRBJ2-7; 12 bases are shared with TRBD2. CDR1 is MNHEY and CDR2 is SVGAGI in the germline V gene. Trimming at V came to 7 bases and at J to 4 bases, leaving 8 bases not matched to a gene. The CDR3 has 15 residues. CDR3 sequence: CASKDLAGGPYEQYF. DNA of the CDR3: TGTGCCAGCAAAGACCTAGCGGGGGGGCCTTACGAGCAGTACTTC.

This rearrangement joins TRBV5-4 to TRBJ1-6; 7 bases are shared with TRBD1. Germline assignment: CDR1 SGHNT and CDR2 YYREEE (reference sequence). The CDR3 has 13 amino acids. Trimming at V came to 7 bases and at J to 9 bases, leaving 7 bases not matched to a gene. The CDR3 coding sequence is TGTGCCAGCCAGGACAGGAAAGGTTCACCCCTCCACTTT. Its translation: CASQDRKGSPLHF.